The 31 T cell receptor beta chains presented below share a single source sample, sequenced in a study of CD8 T cells in Susac syndrome. Reverse transcription of about 0.45 to 1 ug RNA was carried out with random hexamers. TCRdb processed the immunoSEQ multiplex PCR reads anew with MiXCR; each CDR3 protein has one entry. This table has about 190,000 distinct CDR3 sequences, 95% appearing once. Specimen: CD4+ T cells from PBMCs. These receptor sequences come from a human donor with Susac syndrome.

The chain has TRBV5-1 and TRBJ2-7, with 12 bases aligning to TRBD2. This CDR3 is built from 17 residues. Germline CDR1 reads SGHRS; CDR2 reads YFSETQ. With 4 bases clipped from V and 2 bases from J, the junction kept 10 bases outside the gene matches. This CDR3 is CASSARRTSGAPYEQYF. CDR3 in DNA: TGCGCCAGCAGCGCACGTCGGACTAGCGGGGCGCCCTACGAGCAGTACTTC.

V usage is TRBV30 and J usage is TRBJ1-1, with TRBD1 matching over 10 bases. The germline CDR1 and CDR2 sequences are GTSNPN and SVGIG (reference sequence). Losses at the gene ends were 1 base for V and 7 bases for J; bases not matched to a gene: 9. The CDR3 has 15 amino acids. In DNA form, the CDR3 reads TGTGCCTGGAGTGAGGGGGGACAGGGGTATGGTGAAGCTTTCTTT. Translated: CAWSEGGQGYGEAFF.

This clonotype has only one observation. The chain couples TRBV5-1 to TRBJ2-7; 11 positions agree with TRBD1. V shed 7 bases and J 3 bases; nucleotides not matched to a gene: 0. The CDR3 sequence is 12 residues long. The germline V gene encodes CDR1 SGHRS and CDR2 YFSETQ. The CDR3 nucleotides are TGCGCCAGCGGGACAGGGGGCTACGAGCAGTACTTC. Translating gives CASGTGGYEQYF.

The chain combines TRBV15 with TRBJ2-1; tentatively, D is TRBD1 (6 bases). V was cut by 0 bases and J by 0 bases, with 9 bases left in between. Germline V gene lookup returns CDR1 LNHNV and CDR2 YYDKDF (reference sequence). This CDR3 has 16 residues. Here the CDR3 DNA reads TGTGCCACCAGCAGAGAGGGCAGGGGCTCCTACAATGAGCAGTTCTTC. Translation gives CATSREGRGSYNEQFF.

The chain uses TRBV2 and TRBJ2-2; TRBD2 matches 9 bases. Germline CDR1 SNHLY, CDR2 FYNNEI. The V segment lost 6 bases and the J segment 5 bases; nucleotides outside the gene matches: 7. The CDR3 contains 15 residues. The chain's CDR3 is CASSAGTSQTGELFF. The CDR3 DNA reads as TGTGCCAGCAGCGCCGGGACTAGCCAAACCGGGGAGCTGTTTTTT.

This sequence joins TRBV7-3 and TRBJ2-3, with D hard to call. Germline loops: CDR1 SGHTA, CDR2 FQGTGA. V lost 0 bases to trimming and J lost 0 bases, with 7 bases between them. The CDR3 runs 15 residues. The CDR3 spells CASSLTGPSTDTQYF. The CDR3 DNA is TGTGCCAGCAGCTTAACTGGCCCTAGCACAGATACGCAGTATTTT.

The count of this clonotype is one. V and J are TRBV30 and TRBJ2-7; possible D gene TRBD2, 6 bases. With 6 bases removed from V and 0 bases from J, the gap between germline ends came to 12 bases. This CDR3 spans 13 amino acids. Per germline, CDR1 GTSNPN and CDR2 SVGIG (reference sequence). CDR3 loop: CACYSGYSYEQYF. The DNA for the CDR3 is TGTGCCTGTTATAGCGGATACTCCTACGAGCAGTACTTC.

The chain employs TRBV20-1 and TRBJ1-2; no definite D call. The CDR3 sequence is 12 residues long. The ends were cut back, 3 bases at V and 2 bases at J, with 7 bases in the middle. Per germline, CDR1 DFQATT and CDR2 SNEGSKA (reference sequence). CDR3 in DNA: TGCAGTGCTAGCTGGCAGAACTATGGCTACACCTTC. This translates into CSASWQNYGYTF.

The rearrangement uses TRBV7-3 and TRBJ2-5; TRBD2 aligns across 10 bases. This CDR3 has 15 amino acids. The germline gives CDR1 SGHTA, CDR2 FQGTGA. V dropped 1 base and J dropped 5; count of bases not matched to a gene: 4. In DNA, the CDR3 is TGTGCCAGCAGCTTAAGTGCTAGCGGGGGCGAGACCCAGTACTTC. This translates into CASSLSASGGETQYF.

The rearrangement uses TRBV5-1 and TRBJ2-1, with D possibly being TRBD2 (6 bases). From germline, CDR1 is SGHRS and CDR2 YFSETQ. CDR3 size: 13 residues. With 3 bases removed from V and 3 bases from J, the gap between germline ends came to 7 bases. The CDR3 DNA reads TGCGCCAGCAGCTCGGGACTCTACAATGAGCAGTTCTTC. Amino acids: CASSSGLYNEQFF.

The chain uses TRBV6-2 or TRBV6-3 and TRBJ1-2; D is uncertain. The V and J ends lost 4 bases and 3 bases respectively, with 15 bases between them. The germline V gene has CDR1 MNHEY and CDR2 SVGEGT. The CDR3 runs 15 residues. This chain's CDR3 is CASSWASGFDYGYTF. The CDR3 coding sequence is TGTGCCAGCAGTTGGGCCAGCGGTTTCGACTATGGCTACACCTTC.

V and J are TRBV3-1 and TRBJ2-4; possibly TRBD2 for D (6 bases). V shed 4 bases and J shed 6 bases, with 16 bases lying between them. The germline V gene has CDR1 LGHDT and CDR2 YNNKEL (reference sequence). The CDR3 extends over 15 amino acids. Here the CDR3 reads CASSLTEKGGNIQYF. CDR3 DNA sequence: TGTGCCAGCAGCCTAACAGAGAAGGGAGGAAACATTCAGTACTTC.

The sample holds one count of this clonotype. The V and J genes are TRBV6-1 and TRBJ2-4; D is possibly TRBD1 or TRBD2 (6 bases each). The V end lost 6 bases, the J end lost 8 bases, and 8 bases lay between the germline ends. Germline values: CDR1 MNHNS, CDR2 SASEGT. The CDR3 loop spans 11 amino acids. Here the CDR3 DNA reads TGTGCCAGCAGGGGGGGCGACATTCAGTACTTC. Translated: CASRGGDIQYF.

The gene calls are TRBV10-3 and TRBJ2-2; D is ambiguous. The CDR3 extends over 18 amino acids. Germline lookup yields CDR1 ENHRY and CDR2 SYGVKD. V lost 0 bases and J lost 0, with 14 bases in between. CDR3 coding DNA: TGTGCCATCAGTGAGTCCTGGGCTAGTAGCCCGAACACCGGGGAGCTGTTTTTT. Translated, it gives CAISESWASSPNTGELFF.

CDR3 coding DNA: TGCGCCAGCAGCTCGTACCCGGGACAGGGGAGCTCGAACACTGAAGCTTTCTTT. The encoded protein is CASSSYPGQGSSNTEAFF. The gene calls are TRBV5-1 and TRBJ1-1; the match to TRBD1 covers 10 bases. Germline V gene lookup returns CDR1 SGHRS and CDR2 YFSETQ. The CDR3 loop spans 18 amino acids. J gave up 1 base and V 3 bases, and 12 bases lay outside the gene matches.

The chain recombines TRBV4-1 with TRBJ2-7; unclear D gene. CDR1 and CDR2 (germline): MGHRA, YSYEKL. Trimming took 4 bases from V and 8 from J, leaving 15 bases between them. The CDR3 spans 13 residues. CDR3 in DNA: TGCGCCAGCAGCCTTCTCACCCCCGATAAGCAGTACTTC. Its translation: CASSLLTPDKQYF.

The chain recombines TRBV5-4 with TRBJ2-5; D gene ambiguous. Trimming left V 2 bases short and J 2 bases short, with 7 bases between. CDR3 length: 13 amino acids. Germline V CDR1 and CDR2: SGHNT, YYREEE (reference sequence). CDR3 DNA: TGTGCCAGCAGCTTTACGGCGCAAGAGACCCAGTACTTC. Its protein product is CASSFTAQETQYF.

CDR3 sequence reads: CASSEWRGGGTDTQYF. The CDR3 DNA follows: TGTGCCAGCAGTGAATGGCGGGGGGGCGGCACAGATACGCAGTATTTT. The chain carries TRBV2 and TRBJ2-3; TRBD2 aligns across 9 bases. CDR1 is SNHLY and CDR2 is FYNNEI in the germline V gene. The trim removed 2 bases at V and 1 base at J, leaving 4 bases unmatched. The CDR3 loop spans 16 amino acids.

This clonotype was seen once. The chain joins TRBV20-1 to TRBJ2-7; D is ambiguous. The CDR3 runs 13 residues. Trimming took 3 bases from V and 2 from J, leaving 11 bases between them. Per the germline V gene, CDR1 is DFQATT and CDR2 is SNEGSKA (reference sequence). The CDR3 region has the DNA TGCAGTGCTAGTTCTGGGCAGCCCTACGAGCAGTACTTC. Protein: CSASSGQPYEQYF.

This rearrangement joins TRBV18 to TRBJ2-7, with TRBD1 identical over 10 bases. Unmatched junction bases numbered 6, after V lost 3 bases and J lost 4 bases. The CDR3 runs 15 residues. Germline V gene sequence: CDR1 KGHSH, CDR2 LQKENI. DNA for the CDR3: TGTGCCAGCTCACCCCGACAGGGGGCGGGGTACGAGCAGTACTTC. This sequence encodes CASSPRQGAGYEQYF.

In nucleotides, the CDR3 is TGCAGTGCTAGAGATCTCGCCGGACCCCTCCACTTT. This translates into CSARDLAGPLHF. The chain uses TRBV20-1 and TRBJ1-6; D unresolved. Trimming took 0 bases from V and 12 from J, leaving 9 bases between them. This CDR3 region has 12 residues. CDR1 DFQATT and CDR2 SNEGSKA come from the germline V gene (reference sequence).

The chain carries TRBV5-4 and TRBJ1-4; no reliable D call. V lost 0 bases to trimming and J lost 2 bases, with 2 bases between them. Per germline, CDR1 SGHNT and CDR2 YYREEE (reference sequence). CDR3 size: 13 residues. The CDR3 is CASSLGTNEKLFF. As DNA, the CDR3 is TGTGCCAGCAGCTTGGGCACTAATGAAAAACTGTTTTTT.

In DNA, the CDR3 is TGTGCCAGCAGTTTAGTCCCTCGGACAAACACTGAAGCTTTCTTT. Translation: CASSLVPRTNTEAFF. The chain recombines TRBV12-3 or TRBV12-4 with TRBJ1-1; D is perhaps TRBD1 (5 bases). The CDR3 spans 15 residues. The V end lost 1 base, the J end lost 2 bases, and 11 bases lay between the germline ends.

CDR3 sequence: CSVVAGAYNEQFF. In DNA, the CDR3 is TGCAGCGTTGTAGCGGGGGCATACAATGAGCAGTTCTTC. The rearrangement links TRBV29-1 to TRBJ2-1; TRBD2 agrees at 9 bases. In germline, CDR1 is SQVTM, CDR2 ANQGSEA. V trimming: 4 bases; J trimming: 4 bases; junction bases outside the gene matches: 2. The CDR3 spans 13 residues.

The J gene is TRBJ2-7, the V gene TRBV19; a possible D gene is TRBD1 (7 bases). The CDR3 contains 15 residues. The germline V gene encodes CDR1 LNHDA and CDR2 SQIVND (reference sequence). V lost 5 bases and J lost 2, with 16 bases in between. CDR3 sequence (DNA): TGTGCCAGTAGTCCTCAGGGGGGTATGCCCTACGAGCAGTACTTC. Residues: CASSPQGGMPYEQYF.

The chain combines TRBV5-1 with TRBJ2-1, with D unresolved. V lost 4 bases and J 9 bases, leaving 11 bases between the germline ends. The CDR3 has 12 residues. Germline assignment: CDR1 SGHRS and CDR2 YFSETQ. CDR3 nucleotide sequence: TGCGCCAGCAGCCCGACGATCACTGAGCAGTTCTTC. Translation gives CASSPTITEQFF.

The chain employs TRBV5-1 and TRBJ1-1; D gene uncertain. Trimming cost V 6 bases and J 1 base, with 13 bases left between them. Germline V lookup: CDR1 SGHRS, CDR2 YFSETQ. There are 14 residues in the CDR3. CDR3 sequence (DNA): TGCGCCAGCAACCCTGAGACGGGGAACACTGAAGCTTTCTTT. Amino acids: CASNPETGNTEAFF. The complete variable domain, with remaining parts taken from reference TRBV5-1 and TRBJ1-1, reads KAGVTQTPRYLIKTRGQQVTLSCSPISGHRSVSWYQQTPGQGLQFLFEYFSETQRNKGNFPGRFSGRQFSNSRSEMNVSTLELGDSALYLCASNPETGNTEAFFGQGTRLTVV.

This rearrangement joins TRBV5-1 to TRBJ2-5; 7 positions agree with TRBD1. This CDR3 has 15 amino acids. V lost 3 bases and J lost 0; bases outside the gene matches: 5. Germline lookup yields CDR1 SGHRS and CDR2 YFSETQ. In DNA, the CDR3 is TGCGCCAGCAGCTCGACAGGGATGTACCAAGAGACCCAGTACTTC. It is translated as CASSSTGMYQETQYF.

The V call is TRBV7-2, the J call TRBJ2-7; D unclear. The germline gives CDR1 SGHTA, CDR2 FQGNSA. The CDR3 spans 15 residues. V was trimmed by 0 bases and J by 2 bases, leaving 11 bases between them. CDR3 coding DNA: TGTGCCAGCAGCTTAGCGACCCTAGATCCCTACGAGCAGTACTTC. It specifies CASSLATLDPYEQYF. The full variable domain, with the rest looked up from reference TRBV7-2 and TRBJ2-7, is GAGVSQSPSNKVTEKGKDVELRCDPISGHTALYWYRQSLGQGLEFLIYFQGNSAPDKSGLPSDRFSAERTGGSVSTLTIQRTQQEDSAVYLCASSLATLDPYEQYFGPGTRLTVT.

The CDR3 bases are TGCAGCGTTGTTGATATTGCCTACGAGCAGTACTTC. Translated, it gives CSVVDIAYEQYF. The chain combines TRBV29-1 with TRBJ2-7; the D is unclear. Deletions cut 4 bases from V and 2 bases from J, with 9 bases between. This CDR3 has 12 amino acids. CDR1 and CDR2 from the germline V gene are SQVTM and ANQGSEA.

The V call is TRBV12-3 or TRBV12-4, the J call TRBJ2-7; D is ambiguous. Trimming removed 4 bases at V and 1 base at J, with 11 bases between. This CDR3 spans 14 amino acids. In nucleotides, the CDR3 is TGTGCCAGCAGTTATGACACTCCTTCCTACGAGCAGTACTTC. It yields the protein CASSYDTPSYEQYF.